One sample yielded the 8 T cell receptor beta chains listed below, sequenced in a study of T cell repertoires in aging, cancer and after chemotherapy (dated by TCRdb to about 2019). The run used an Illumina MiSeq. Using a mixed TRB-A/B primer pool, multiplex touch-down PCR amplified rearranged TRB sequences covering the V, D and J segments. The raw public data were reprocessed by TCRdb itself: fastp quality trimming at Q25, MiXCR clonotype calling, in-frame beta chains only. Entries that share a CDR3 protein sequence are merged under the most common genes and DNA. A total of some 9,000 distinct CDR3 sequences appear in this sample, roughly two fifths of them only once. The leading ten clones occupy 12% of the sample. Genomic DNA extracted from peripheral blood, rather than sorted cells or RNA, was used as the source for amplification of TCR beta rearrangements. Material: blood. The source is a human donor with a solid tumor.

The DNA of the CDR3 is TGTGCCAGCAGCTCACTAGCGGGAGGGCCGGTTTGGTACGAGCAGTACTTC. It codes for CASSSLAGGPVWYEQYF. This rearrangement joins TRBV12-3 or TRBV12-4 to TRBJ2-7; 13 bases agree with TRBD2. The V segment lost 6 bases and the J segment 4 bases; nucleotides outside the gene matches: 12. CDR3 length equals 17 residues.

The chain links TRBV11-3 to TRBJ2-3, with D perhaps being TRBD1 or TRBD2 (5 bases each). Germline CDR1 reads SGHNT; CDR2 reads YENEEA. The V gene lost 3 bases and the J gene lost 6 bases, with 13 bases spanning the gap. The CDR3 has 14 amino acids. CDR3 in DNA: TGTGCCAGCAGCTTGCAGGGAGCGGAGGATACGCAGTATTTT. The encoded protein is CASSLQGAEDTQYF.

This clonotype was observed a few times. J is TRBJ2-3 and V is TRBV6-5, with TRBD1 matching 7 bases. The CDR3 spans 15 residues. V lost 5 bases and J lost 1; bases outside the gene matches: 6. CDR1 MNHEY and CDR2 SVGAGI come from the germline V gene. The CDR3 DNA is TGTGCCAGCAGTCCCCGACAGGGAGGCACAGATACGCAGTATTTT. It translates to CASSPRQGGTDTQYF.

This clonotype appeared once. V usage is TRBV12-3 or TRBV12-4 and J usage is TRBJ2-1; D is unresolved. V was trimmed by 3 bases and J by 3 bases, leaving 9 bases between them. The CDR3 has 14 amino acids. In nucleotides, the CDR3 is TGTGCCAGCAGTTTTGGCCAGAGCTACAATGAGCAGTTCTTC. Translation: CASSFGQSYNEQFF.

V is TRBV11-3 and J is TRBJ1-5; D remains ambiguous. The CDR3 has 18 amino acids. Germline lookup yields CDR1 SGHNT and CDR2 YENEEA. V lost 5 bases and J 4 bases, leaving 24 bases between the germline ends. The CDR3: CASSPPPPGQSLNQPQHF. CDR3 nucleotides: TGTGCCAGCAGCCCACCCCCGCCAGGCCAATCCTTAAATCAGCCCCAGCATTTT.

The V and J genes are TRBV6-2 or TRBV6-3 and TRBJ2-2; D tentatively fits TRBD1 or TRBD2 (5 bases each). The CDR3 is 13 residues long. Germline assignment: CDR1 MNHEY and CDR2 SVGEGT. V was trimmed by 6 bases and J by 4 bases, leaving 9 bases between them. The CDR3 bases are TGTGCCAGCAGCAAGAGGGGCACCGGGGAGCTGTTTTTT. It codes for CASSKRGTGELFF.

The CDR3 protein is CASSAGTSFSAYEQYF. Written as DNA, the CDR3 is TGTGCCAGCAGCGCCGGGACTAGCTTTTCGGCCTACGAGCAGTACTTC. V is TRBV11-3 and J is TRBJ2-7, with 9 nucleotides matching TRBD2. Germline V gene sequence: CDR1 SGHNT, CDR2 YENEEA. This CDR3 has 16 amino acids. Trimming at V came to 5 bases and at J to 2 bases, leaving 10 bases not matched to a gene.

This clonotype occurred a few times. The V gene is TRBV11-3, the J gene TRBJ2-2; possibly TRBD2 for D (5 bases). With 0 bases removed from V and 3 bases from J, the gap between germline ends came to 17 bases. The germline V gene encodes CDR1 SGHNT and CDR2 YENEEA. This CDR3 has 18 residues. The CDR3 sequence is CASSLDLSFAGDTGELFF. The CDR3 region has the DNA TGTGCCAGCAGCTTAGATTTATCGTTCGCGGGTGACACCGGGGAGCTGTTTTTT.